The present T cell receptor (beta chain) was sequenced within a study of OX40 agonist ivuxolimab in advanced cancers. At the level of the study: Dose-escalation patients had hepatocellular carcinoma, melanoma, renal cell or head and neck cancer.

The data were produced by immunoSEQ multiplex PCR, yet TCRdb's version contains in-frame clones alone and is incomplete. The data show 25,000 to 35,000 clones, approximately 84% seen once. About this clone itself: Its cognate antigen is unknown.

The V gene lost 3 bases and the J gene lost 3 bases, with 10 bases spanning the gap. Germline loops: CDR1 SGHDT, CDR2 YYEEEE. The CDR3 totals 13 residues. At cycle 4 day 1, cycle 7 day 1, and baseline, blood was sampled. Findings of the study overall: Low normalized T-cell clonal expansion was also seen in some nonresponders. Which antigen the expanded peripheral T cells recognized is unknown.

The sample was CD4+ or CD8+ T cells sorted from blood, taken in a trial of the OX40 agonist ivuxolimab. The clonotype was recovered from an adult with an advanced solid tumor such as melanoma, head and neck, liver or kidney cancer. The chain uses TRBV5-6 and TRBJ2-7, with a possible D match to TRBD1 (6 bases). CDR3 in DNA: TGTGCCAGCAGCTACACAGGGTACTACGAGCAGTACTTC. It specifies CASSYTGYYEQYF.